What follows are 20 T cell receptor beta chains derived from one specimen sequenced in a study of T cell responses to AZD1222 COVID-19 vaccine. Profiling relied on immunoSEQ multiplex PCR, and the TCRdb table lists in-frame clones only, not all of them. This table holds 110,000 to 150,000 clones, about nine tenths found once. The sequences come from peripheral blood, collected on day 0 of AZD1222 vaccination. Receptors were obtained from an adult in good health.

The chain links TRBV6-5 to TRBJ2-3; TRBD2 matches 8 bases. Germline values: CDR1 MNHEY, CDR2 SVGAGI. The CDR3 consists of 15 residues. The V segment lost 4 bases and the J segment 1 base; nucleotides outside the gene matches: 4. The CDR3 protein is CASSSSGRRTDTQYF. The CDR3 bases are TGTGCCAGCAGTTCAAGCGGGAGACGCACAGATACGCAGTATTTT.

Comment on this clone: Additional DNA sequences in this sample encode the identical CDR3. This sequence joins TRBV3-1 (or the pseudogene TRBV3-2) and TRBJ1-3, with D uncertain. V was cut by 1 base and J by 3 bases, with 4 bases left in between. The CDR3 has 13 amino acids. Germline V CDR1 and CDR2: LGHDT, YNNKEL (reference sequence). CDR3 DNA: TGTGCCAGCAGCCAAGCTAGTGGAAACACCATATATTTT. Protein product: CASSQASGNTIYF.

V usage is TRBV2 and J usage is TRBJ2-1; no definite D call. The CDR3 contains 14 residues. Germline loops: CDR1 SNHLY, CDR2 FYNNEI. Trimming stripped 8 bases from V and 5 bases from J, with 16 bases between. CDR3 DNA: TGTGCCAGCGGGTCTGGCTTGAAGGACAATGAGCAGTTCTTC. Its protein is CASGSGLKDNEQFF. The whole variable domain, filled in from reference TRBV2 and TRBJ2-1, reads EPEVTQTPSHQVTQMGQEVILRCVPISNHLYFYWYRQILGQKVEFLVSFYNNEISEKSEIFDDQFSVERPDGSNFTLKIRSTKLEDSAMYFCASGSGLKDNEQFFGPGTRLTVL.

The chain couples TRBV9 to TRBJ1-2; 7 positions match TRBD1. V shed 4 bases, J shed 0 bases, and the junction held 9 bases outside the gene matches. The CDR3 has 16 residues. Germline loops: CDR1 SGDLS, CDR2 YYNGEE. The CDR3 reads CASSLGGQGANYGYTF. In DNA, the CDR3 is TGTGCCAGCAGCCTAGGGGGGCAGGGGGCTAACTATGGCTACACCTTC. Using reference TRBV9 and TRBJ1-2 for the parts outside the CDR3, the full variable domain is DSGVTQTPKHLITATGQRVTLRCSPRSGDLSVYWYQQSLDQGLQFLIQYYNGEERAKGNILERFSAQQFPDLHSELNLSSLELGDSALYFCASSLGGQGANYGYTFGSGTRLTVV.

The gene calls are TRBV7-8 and TRBJ1-5, with 9 bases matching TRBD1. This CDR3 has 14 residues. CDR1 and CDR2 from the germline V gene are SGHVS and FQNEAQ. Trimming removed 5 bases from V and 6 bases from J; junction bases left unmatched: 5. The CDR3 region has the DNA TGTGCCAGCAGCGGGACAGGGAGGACTCAGCCCCAGCATTTT. Translated, it gives CASSGTGRTQPQHF.

The J gene is TRBJ2-7, the V gene TRBV30; TRBD1 aligns across 9 bases. Germline trimming cut 1 base from V and 1 base from J; bases unmatched to any gene: 8. This CDR3 comprises 16 residues. Germline V gene data show CDR1 as GTSNPN and CDR2 as SVGIG (reference sequence). The CDR3 bases are TGTGCCTGGAGTGGGACAGGGGCTATCAAATCCTACGAGCAGTACTTC. It yields the protein CAWSGTGAIKSYEQYF.

The V call is TRBV6-2 or TRBV6-3, the J call TRBJ1-6, with D maybe TRBD1 (6 bases). Trimming took 0 bases from V and 5 from J, leaving 17 bases between them. The germline CDR1 and CDR2 sequences are MNHEY and SVGEGT. The length of the CDR3 is 18 residues. This CDR3 reads CASSYSPNRVGHNSPLHF. The CDR3 bases are TGTGCCAGCAGTTACTCACCCAACAGGGTCGGACATAATTCACCCCTCCACTTT.

This sequence joins TRBV6-5 and TRBJ2-3; maybe TRBD2 (6 bases). The CDR3 totals 15 residues. Trimming pared 4 bases from V and 3 bases from J, leaving 14 bases between. CDR1 is MNHEY and CDR2 is SVGAGI in the germline V gene. The CDR3 loop is CASSSPSGTTDTQYF. CDR3 nucleotide sequence: TGTGCCAGCAGTTCCCCCTCCGGGACTACAGATACGCAGTATTTT.

This sequence joins TRBV6-5 and TRBJ2-7; D remains unclear. The CDR3 is made up of 13 amino acids. The germline gives CDR1 MNHEY, CDR2 SVGAGI. Trimming cost V 7 bases and J 6 bases, with 16 bases left between them. Here the CDR3 DNA reads TGTGCCAGCACCAAACTATGGCCCTTCGAGCAGTACTTC. Translating it yields CASTKLWPFEQYF.

The chain employs TRBV6-5 and TRBJ1-1; possible D gene TRBD1, 5 bases. CDR1 and CDR2 from the germline V gene are MNHEY and SVGAGI. The CDR3 has 15 amino acids. V was cut by 4 bases and J by 6 bases, with 18 bases left in between. Written as DNA, the CDR3 is TGTGCCAGCAGTTTGGACCCGGGACCGCTAGCTGAAGCTTTCTTT. Protein product: CASSLDPGPLAEAFF.

V and J are TRBV6-5 and TRBJ1-2; 7 nucleotides line up with TRBD1. V trimming: 6 bases; J trimming: 0 bases; junction bases outside the gene matches: 4. Germline CDR1 and CDR2: MNHEY and SVGAGI. The CDR3 consists of 14 residues. The CDR3: CASRVDRANYGYTF. The CDR3 region has the DNA TGTGCCAGCAGAGTAGACAGGGCTAACTATGGCTACACCTTC.

The rearrangement links TRBV19 to TRBJ1-1; D is ambiguous. The ends were cut back, 3 bases at V and 3 bases at J, with 8 bases in the middle. The CDR3 consists of 13 residues. Per the germline V gene, CDR1 is LNHDA and CDR2 is SQIVND (reference sequence). CDR3 loop: CASSMISDTEAFF. The CDR3 region has the DNA TGTGCCAGTAGTATGATTTCGGACACTGAAGCTTTCTTT.

This sequence joins TRBV19 and TRBJ1-3; no clear D. Deletions cut 9 bases from V and 9 bases from J, with 15 bases between. The CDR3 loop spans 12 amino acids. CDR1 is LNHDA and CDR2 is SQIVND in the germline V gene (reference sequence). The CDR3 nucleotides are TGTGCCAGGCCGACCGAAAAGGGCACCATATATTTT. Protein: CARPTEKGTIYF.

The genes are TRBV6-2 or TRBV6-3 and TRBJ2-1, with TRBD2 matching over 11 bases. V lost 4 bases and J lost 6; bases outside the gene matches: 8. The V gene's germline CDR1 is MNHEY and CDR2 SVGEGT. The CDR3 is 16 residues long. DNA for the CDR3: TGTGCCAGCAGTTCCCATAGCGGGAGGGCCGGCAATGAGCAGTTCTTC. The encoded protein is CASSSHSGRAGNEQFF.

The gene calls are TRBV7-8 and TRBJ2-2; D might be TRBD2 (5 bases). Between the trimmed V and J ends, which lost 7 bases and 4 bases, there was a span of 13 bases. Germline V gene sequence: CDR1 SGHVS, CDR2 FQNEAQ. The CDR3 runs to 14 residues. CDR3: CASKDGIFTGELFF. The CDR3 coding sequence is TGTGCCAGCAAGGACGGGATTTTCACCGGGGAGCTGTTTTTT.

The chain couples TRBV19 to TRBJ2-1; 7 positions match TRBD2. Germline V CDR1 and CDR2: LNHDA, SQIVND (reference sequence). The CDR3 spans 17 residues. Trimming at V came to 10 bases and at J to 8 bases, leaving 23 bases not matched to a gene. The CDR3 DNA reads TGTGCCAATCATACAGGCCCCACCTGCGGGAGAAAGGATGAGCAGTTCTTC. It yields the protein CANHTGPTCGRKDEQFF.

This rearrangement joins TRBV6-5 to TRBJ2-1; D tentatively reads TRBD1 or TRBD2 (7 bases each). The CDR3 is 14 amino acids. Per the germline V gene, CDR1 is MNHEY and CDR2 is SVGAGI. Trimming removed 5 bases at V and 4 bases at J, with 12 bases between. The chain's CDR3 is CASSPGGDYNEQFF. The CDR3, as DNA: TGTGCCAGCAGTCCAGGGGGGGATTACAATGAGCAGTTCTTC.

By proportion, this clone is medium-sized (0.01 to 0.1%). This sequence joins TRBV19 and TRBJ1-2; maybe TRBD1 (5 bases). This CDR3 is 14 amino acids long. Germline V gene sequence: CDR1 LNHDA, CDR2 SQIVND (reference sequence). Trimming removed 3 bases at V and 1 base at J, with 9 bases between. The CDR3 sequence is CASSIRQGNYGYTF. The CDR3 DNA sequence: TGTGCCAGTAGTATTCGTCAGGGTAACTATGGCTACACCTTC.

The V call is TRBV28, the J call TRBJ1-1; D might be TRBD1 (5 bases). The length of the CDR3 is 13 residues. Germline values: CDR1 MDHEN, CDR2 SYDVKM. V was trimmed by 6 bases and J by 1 base, leaving 9 bases between them. The CDR3 DNA is TGTGCCAGCAGCCCGGACACGAACACTGAAGCTTTCTTT. Translated: CASSPDTNTEAFF.

The chain couples TRBV27 to TRBJ1-3; D gene uncertain. The CDR3 loop spans 16 amino acids. The germline V gene has CDR1 MNHEY and CDR2 SMNVEV (reference sequence). Trimming removed 8 bases at V and 5 bases at J, with 22 bases between. The CDR3 loop reads CASVIQSGTFRNTIYF. In DNA form, the CDR3 reads TGTGCCAGCGTCATACAGAGTGGCACCTTCCGAAACACCATATATTTT.